The 27 T cell receptor beta chains below all came from one sample that was sequenced in a study of cytomegalovirus exposure and HLA in healthy donors. 13 Jbeta primers and 60 Vbeta primers were used for the PCR. The assay was immunoSEQ multiplex PCR, and TCRdb's table has in-frame clones only and misses some. The sample carries fewer than 250,000 clones, roughly 79% recorded once. Sequenced input: PBMCs. Receptor source: a male donor in good health and CMV-seronegative.

A few counts support this clone. The V gene is TRBV5-1, the J gene TRBJ1-4; D is perhaps TRBD1 (5 bases). V was clipped by 0 bases and J by 10 bases, with 13 bases between them. Germline lookup yields CDR1 SGHRS and CDR2 YFSETQ. This CDR3 has 14 residues. CDR3: CASSLDGGTVKLFF. The CDR3 DNA is TGCGCCAGCAGCTTGGATGGGGGGACGGTAAAACTGTTTTTT.

The rearrangement uses TRBV7-9 and TRBJ2-1, with 9 bases that match TRBD1. CDR3 length equals 14 residues. Germline lookup yields CDR1 SEHNR and CDR2 FQNEAQ (reference sequence). V trimming: 3 bases; J trimming: 7 bases; junction bases outside the gene matches: 4. The CDR3 loop reads CASSLVDRGNEQFF. CDR3 bases: TGTGCCAGCAGCTTGGTTGACAGGGGGAATGAGCAGTTCTTC.

The rearrangement uses TRBV5-1 and TRBJ2-5; D gene ambiguous. V gave up 4 bases and J gave up 2 bases, with 6 bases separating them. The CDR3 is 12 amino acids. CDR1 is SGHRS and CDR2 is YFSETQ in the germline V gene. In DNA form, the CDR3 reads TGCGCCAGCAGCATCTCTCAAGAGACCCAGTACTTC. It specifies CASSISQETQYF.

The gene calls are TRBV7-2 and TRBJ2-1; weak D call: TRBD2 (7 bases). The CDR3 is 16 amino acids. V was pared by 3 bases and J by 2 bases, with 14 bases between. Looked up from germline, CDR1 is SGHTA and CDR2 is FQGNSA. CDR3 sequence (DNA): TGTGCCAGCAGCTTTGAGGGCGGGGGCCCCTACAATGAGCAGTTCTTC. Protein: CASSFEGGGPYNEQFF.

J is TRBJ1-1 and V is TRBV6-5; the D is unclear. The germline V and J ends were trimmed by 6 bases and 1 base, with 9 bases remaining between them. The germline gives CDR1 MNHEY, CDR2 SVGAGI. The CDR3 runs 13 residues. This chain's CDR3 is CASSSVSNTEAFF. For the CDR3, the DNA is TGTGCCAGCAGCTCAGTCTCGAACACTGAAGCTTTCTTT.

The rearrangement uses TRBV7-9 and TRBJ1-4; TRBD1 matches 10 bases. V lost 5 bases, J lost 0 bases, and 9 bases stayed unmatched. The CDR3 covers 18 residues. Germline-derived CDR1 and CDR2 are SEHNR and FQNEAQ (reference sequence). CDR3 coding DNA: TGTGCCAGCAGCCCCGGGTGGGGACAGGGGACAACTAATGAAAAACTGTTTTTT. Protein: CASSPGWGQGTTNEKLFF.

This rearrangement joins TRBV19 to TRBJ2-5; TRBD1 agrees at 12 bases. The length of the CDR3 is 16 residues. The V and J ends lost 3 bases and 5 bases, in that order; junction bases with no gene match: 7. Germline CDR1 is LNHDA and CDR2 is SQIVND (reference sequence). The CDR3 is CASSIGGQGAAETQYF. In DNA form, the CDR3 reads TGTGCCAGTAGTATCGGGGGACAGGGGGCCGCGGAGACCCAGTACTTC.

The rearrangement joins TRBV10-3 to TRBJ1-1; D is unclear. Germline CDR1 reads ENHRY; CDR2 reads SYGVKD. Trimming left V 8 bases short and J 6 bases short, with 7 bases between. The CDR3 totals 10 residues. CDR3 residues: CAIGGPEAFF. CDR3 coding DNA: TGTGCCATCGGAGGGCCTGAAGCTTTCTTT.

This chain connects TRBV28 to TRBJ1-2; no definite D call. This CDR3 comprises 16 residues. Germline V gene sequence: CDR1 MDHEN, CDR2 SYDVKM. The V end was cut by 1 base, the J end by 5 bases, with 17 bases between. CDR3 protein: CASSLSVGSVRYGYTF. CDR3 coding DNA: TGTGCCAGCAGTTTATCGGTAGGGAGCGTCAGGTATGGCTACACCTTC.

A word on this clone: At the DNA level, this CDR3 is encoded by other sequences in the same sample as well. The chain combines TRBV19 with TRBJ2-2, with 12 nucleotides matching TRBD1. CDR1 is LNHDA, CDR2 SQIVND, per germline (reference sequence). This CDR3 is 16 amino acids long. The junction had 6 bases not matched to a gene; V was cut back by 6 bases and J by 4 bases. The CDR3 region is CASRWDRGLGTGELFF. As DNA, the CDR3 is TGTGCCAGTAGGTGGGACAGGGGGCTGGGCACCGGGGAGCTGTTTTTT.

V and J are TRBV19 and TRBJ2-2; unclear D gene. CDR1 LNHDA and CDR2 SQIVND come from the germline V gene (reference sequence). V gave up 3 bases and J gave up 3 bases, with 8 bases separating them. There are 14 residues in the CDR3. The CDR3 region has the DNA TGTGCCAGTAGTATTCTCCCGGACACCGGGGAGCTGTTTTTT. It specifies CASSILPDTGELFF.

The chain employs TRBV25-1 and TRBJ1-5; tentative D call: TRBD1 (5 bases). CDR1 and CDR2 from the germline V gene are MGHDK and SYGVNS. V lost 2 bases and J 0 bases, leaving 14 bases between the germline ends. The CDR3 extends over 17 amino acids. The CDR3 DNA reads TGTGCCAGCAGTGAAGGCAGGGCCTACCATAGCAATCAGCCCCAGCATTTT. This codes for CASSEGRAYHSNQPQHF.

The chain combines TRBV9 with TRBJ1-4, with a tentative D call TRBD1 (6 bases). The V gene's germline CDR1 is SGDLS and CDR2 YYNGEE. CDR3 length equals 14 residues. The V end was cut by 3 bases, the J end by 3 bases, with 9 bases between. The CDR3 bases are TGTGCCAGCAGCGCACAGGGAGCTAATGAAAAACTGTTTTTT. It translates to CASSAQGANEKLFF.

The CDR3 sequence: CASSFRDRLRADTQYF. For the CDR3, the DNA is TGTGCCAGCAGTTTCCGGGACAGGCTACGGGCAGATACGCAGTATTTT. V usage is TRBV6-5 and J usage is TRBJ2-3, with TRBD1 matching 8 bases. The V and J ends lost 4 bases and 4 bases, in that order; junction bases with no gene match: 10. Per the germline V gene, CDR1 is MNHEY and CDR2 is SVGAGI. This CDR3 has 16 residues.

The V gene is TRBV28, the J gene TRBJ1-2; 7 nucleotides agree with TRBD1. Germline loops: CDR1 MDHEN, CDR2 SYDVKM. This CDR3 has 12 residues. V shed 3 bases, J shed 8 bases, and the junction held 3 bases outside the gene matches. CDR3: CASSLRGHGYTF. The CDR3 nucleotides read TGTGCCAGCAGTTTGAGGGGGCACGGCTACACCTTC.

The rearrangement uses TRBV5-8 and TRBJ2-5, with 7 bases fitting TRBD1. The J call is doubtful: the DNA matches TRBJ2-7 better. CDR1 SGHTS and CDR2 YDEGEE come from the germline V gene. The CDR3 sequence is 15 residues long. The CDR3 DNA reads TGTGCCAGCAGCTTGGGCCGACAGGGTGCCTACGAGCAGTACTTC. Its translation is CASSLGRQGAYEQYF.

The V gene is TRBV18, the J gene TRBJ1-3, with TRBD1 as a possible D gene (6 bases). The V gene lost 6 bases and the J gene lost 1 base, with 25 bases spanning the gap. The CDR3 covers 19 residues. Germline V gene sequence: CDR1 KGHSH, CDR2 LQKENI. DNA of the CDR3: TGTGCCAGCTCCCCGATACCCCCATGGACAGTTTCATCTGGAAACACCATATATTTT. Translating gives CASSPIPPWTVSSGNTIYF.

In its sample, this clone was seen a few times. This chain joins TRBV9 and TRBJ2-7; 14 bases agree with TRBD2. V lost 5 bases to trimming and J lost 3 bases; unmatched junction nucleotides: 7. The germline CDR1 and CDR2 sequences are SGDLS and YYNGEE. The length of the CDR3 is 16 residues. CDR3 nucleotide sequence: TGTGCCAGCAGTGATCCGACTAGCGGGGGGGTCTACGAGCAGTACTTC. It is translated as CASSDPTSGGVYEQYF.

V gene TRBV7-9 combines with J gene TRBJ1-6; TRBD1 aligns across 9 bases. Germline V gene sequence: CDR1 SEHNR, CDR2 FQNEAQ (reference sequence). The CDR3 contains 17 residues. V dropped 3 bases and J dropped 5; count of bases not matched to a gene: 8. The CDR3 region is CASSLQGQGFNNSPLHF. The DNA of the CDR3 is TGTGCCAGCAGCTTGCAGGGACAGGGCTTCAATAATTCACCCCTCCACTTT. Using reference TRBV7-9 and TRBJ1-6 for the parts outside the CDR3, the full variable domain is DTGVSQNPRHKITKRGQNVTFRCDPISEHNRLYWYRQTLGQGPEFLTYFQNEAQLEKSRLLSDRFSAERPKGSFSTLEIQRTEQGDSAMYLCASSLQGQGFNNSPLHFGNGTRLTVT.

V usage is TRBV5-1 and J usage is TRBJ1-2; tentative D call: TRBD1 (5 bases). CDR3 size: 18 residues. From germline, CDR1 is SGHRS and CDR2 YFSETQ. Trimming took off 0 bases at V and 3 bases at J, with 21 bases between the two ends. The CDR3 is CASSLAKGPRASDYGYTF. The CDR3 DNA sequence: TGCGCCAGCAGCTTGGCCAAGGGCCCCAGGGCTTCGGACTATGGCTACACCTTC.

The V and J genes are TRBV1 and TRBJ2-5; whether TRBD2, the table's D call, matches the DNA was not checked. TRBV1 is marked as a pseudogene. The CDR3 is 15 amino acids. The CDR3 reads CTSSPCSGGQETQYF. CDR3 in DNA: TGCACCAGCAGCCCCTGTAGCGGGGGCCAAGAGACCCAGTACTTC.

The V call is TRBV5-4, the J call TRBJ2-5; TRBD1 might be the D (6 bases). The CDR3 sequence is 16 residues long. Germline CDR1 is SGHNT and CDR2 is YYREEE (reference sequence). Trimming cost V 0 bases and J 2 bases, with 14 bases left between them. CDR3 bases: TGTGCCAGCAGCTTGGTTGTAGGACAGCTACAAGAGACCCAGTACTTC. This gives the protein CASSLVVGQLQETQYF.

The CDR3 sequence is CSVETDRYYGYTF. DNA for the CDR3: TGCAGCGTTGAAACGGACAGGTACTATGGCTACACCTTC. The chain employs TRBV29-1 and TRBJ1-2, with TRBD1 matching over 7 bases. The CDR3 runs 13 residues. CDR1 and CDR2 from the germline V gene are SQVTM and ANQGSEA. J lost 3 bases, V lost 2 bases, and 3 bases had no gene match.

Turning to this clone: The identical CDR3 is also encoded by other nucleotide sequences in the sample. V and J are TRBV7-6 and TRBJ1-1, with 9 positions matching TRBD1. Germline V gene lookup returns CDR1 SGHVS and CDR2 FNYEAQ. Germline trimming cut 4 bases from V and 2 bases from J; bases unmatched to any gene: 2. The CDR3 sequence is 14 residues long. The CDR3 nucleotides read TGTGCCAGCAGCTCGGGACAGGGCAACACTGAAGCTTTCTTT. This translates into CASSSGQGNTEAFF.

This clone was counted only a few times. V gene TRBV6-4 combines with J gene TRBJ2-1; the match to TRBD1 covers 8 bases. The CDR3 contains 16 residues. The V segment lost 5 bases and the J segment 0 bases; nucleotides outside the gene matches: 6. In germline, CDR1 is MRHNA, CDR2 SNTAGT. CDR3 protein: CASSPRQGSSYNEQFF. In DNA form, the CDR3 reads TGTGCCAGCAGTCCCCGACAGGGGAGCTCCTACAATGAGCAGTTCTTC.

This chain joins TRBV29-1 and TRBJ2-1; 7 bases agree with TRBD1. With 7 bases clipped from V and 1 base from J, the junction kept 7 bases outside the gene matches. Germline V gives CDR1 SQVTM, CDR2 ANQGSEA. This CDR3 is built from 14 residues. CDR3 region: CSGVRGLSYNEQFF. Written as DNA, the CDR3 is TGCAGCGGGGTTAGGGGGCTGTCCTACAATGAGCAGTTCTTC.

This chain links TRBV6-1 with TRBJ2-1; D perhaps matches TRBD2 (6 bases). V was trimmed by 8 bases and J by 1 base, leaving 12 bases between them. CDR1 and CDR2 (germline): MNHNS, SASEGT. The CDR3 loop spans 14 amino acids. The CDR3 DNA is TGTGCCAGCTTTGGACTACCATCCTACAATGAGCAGTTCTTC. It encodes CASFGLPSYNEQFF.